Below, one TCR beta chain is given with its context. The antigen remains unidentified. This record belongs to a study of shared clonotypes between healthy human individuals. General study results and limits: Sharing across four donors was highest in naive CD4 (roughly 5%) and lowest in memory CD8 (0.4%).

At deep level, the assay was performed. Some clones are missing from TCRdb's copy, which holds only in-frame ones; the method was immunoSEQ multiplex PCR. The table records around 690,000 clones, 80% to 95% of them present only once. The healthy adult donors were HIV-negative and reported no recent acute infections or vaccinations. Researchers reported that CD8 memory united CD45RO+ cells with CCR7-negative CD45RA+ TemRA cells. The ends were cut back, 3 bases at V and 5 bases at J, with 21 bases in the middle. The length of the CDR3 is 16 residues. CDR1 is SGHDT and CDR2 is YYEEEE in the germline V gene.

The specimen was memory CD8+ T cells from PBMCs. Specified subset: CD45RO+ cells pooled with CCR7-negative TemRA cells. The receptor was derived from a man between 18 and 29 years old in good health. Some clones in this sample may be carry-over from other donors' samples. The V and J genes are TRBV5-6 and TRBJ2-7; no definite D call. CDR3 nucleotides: TGTGCCAGCAGCTCGCCCCATAGGGAACTTTCCCACGAGCAGTACTTC. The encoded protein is CASSSPHRELSHEQYF. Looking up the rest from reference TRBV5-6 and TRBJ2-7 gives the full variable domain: DAGVTQSPTHLIKTRGQQVTLRCSPKSGHDTVSWYQQALGQGPQFIFQYYEEEERQRGNFPDRFSGHQFPNYSSELNVNALLLGDSALYLCASSSPHRELSHEQYFGPGTRLTVT.